This TCR beta chain was identified during a study of blood T cells in healthy people across ages. The germline V gene encodes CDR1 MDHEN and CDR2 SYDVKM. The CDR3 covers 14 residues. Staff drew 9 to 10 milliliters of peripheral blood from each donor. About this clonotype: Its specificity is not known. One base away lies a much larger clone, so this may be a sequencing read error.

PCR was performed a second time for about 7 to 11 cycles using a sample-barcoded 5' primer and a J-beta primer mix. A template-switch adaptor containing 12 random nucleotides labeled each cDNA molecule. Using its own MiXCR run on the 5' RACE reads, TCRdb lists one record per CDR3 protein. This sample has 650,000 to 800,000 distinct CDR3 sequences, with around 50% found just once. General study findings and limits: The unsorted PBMCs prevented any conclusive comparison of naive versus antigen-experienced cells. More naive CD4+ cells and higher diversity were found in long-lived than in aged donors.

The chain is built from TRBV28 and TRBJ2-1; 8 nucleotides match TRBD2. The better agreement between TRBJ2-7 and the DNA end casts doubt on the J call. The receptor's source is a woman at least 80 years old in good health. Sequencing was performed on blood. DNA for the CDR3: TGTGCCAGCGGTCGGGGGGGGATTTCGAATGAGCAGTACTTC. Its translation: CASGRGGISNEQYF.